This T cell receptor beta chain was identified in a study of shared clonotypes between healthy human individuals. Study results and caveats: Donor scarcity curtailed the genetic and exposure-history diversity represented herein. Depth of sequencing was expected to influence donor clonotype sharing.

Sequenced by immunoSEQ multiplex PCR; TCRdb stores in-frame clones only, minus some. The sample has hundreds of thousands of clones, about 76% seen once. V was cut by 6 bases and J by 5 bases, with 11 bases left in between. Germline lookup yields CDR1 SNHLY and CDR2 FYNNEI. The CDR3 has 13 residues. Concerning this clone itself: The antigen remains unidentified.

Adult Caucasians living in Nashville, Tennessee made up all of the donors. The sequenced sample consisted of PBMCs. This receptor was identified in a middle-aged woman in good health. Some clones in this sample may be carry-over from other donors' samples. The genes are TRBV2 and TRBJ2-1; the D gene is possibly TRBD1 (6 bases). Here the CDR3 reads CASSVDRNNEQFF. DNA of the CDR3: TGTGCCAGCAGCGTGGACAGAAACAATGAGCAGTTCTTC.